The source of this T cell receptor (beta chain) is a study of T cell changes during pregnancy in multiple sclerosis. V shed 0 bases, J shed 5 bases, and the junction held 21 bases outside the gene matches. The V gene's germline CDR1 is SGHVS and CDR2 FQNEAQ. The length of the CDR3 is 21 residues. Sequencing used immunoSEQ multiplex PCR; TCRdb keeps in-frame clones, though not all of them. The table shows about 70,000 clones, with 80% to 95% occurring only once. The chain carries TRBV7-8 and TRBJ2-1; 8 bases align to TRBD2. The sequencing here drew on CD4+ T cells from peripheral blood mononuclear cells, taken after pregnancy. This clonotype was obtained from a female donor with multiple sclerosis, enrolled in a pregnancy study. CDR3 protein: CASSLAQQRTSRRRGNNEQFF. In nucleotides, the CDR3 is TGTGCCAGCAGCTTAGCGCAGCAACGGACTAGCCGGAGGAGGGGTAACAATGAGCAGTTCTTC.